These 20 T cell receptor beta chains were all obtained from the same sample, sequenced in a study of graft-versus-host responses after intestinal transplantation. Their target antigens are unknown. Data came from immunoSEQ multiplex PCR; TCRdb stores just in-frame clones and leaves some out. The sample yields approximately 100,000 clones, over 85% seen once. The sample was unstimulated CD8+ T cells sorted from spleen or lymph node cells, taken before intestinal transplant. These receptors originate from a human donor who received an intestinal transplant.

The J gene is TRBJ2-3, the V gene TRBV7-8, with D perhaps TRBD1 (6 bases). V gave up 6 bases and J gave up 0 bases, with 10 bases separating them. The CDR3 runs to 14 residues. From germline, CDR1 is SGHVS and CDR2 FQNEAQ. For the CDR3, the DNA is TGTGCCAGCAGTTCCGGACAGAGCACAGATACGCAGTATTTT. This sequence encodes CASSSGQSTDTQYF.

The chain employs TRBV4-1 and TRBJ2-2; either TRBD1 or TRBD2 may fit D (5 bases each). V was pared by 0 bases and J by 7 bases, with 6 bases between. Germline V gene sequence: CDR1 MGHRA, CDR2 YSYEKL. This CDR3 region has 13 residues. CDR3 bases: TGCGCCAGCAGCCAAGAGAGGGGCGGGGAGCTGTTTTTT. As protein: CASSQERGGELFF.

The chain combines TRBV4-1 with TRBJ2-2, with D unclear. Germline CDR1 and CDR2: MGHRA and YSYEKL. V gave up 8 bases and J gave up 1 base, with 8 bases separating them. The CDR3 sequence is 13 residues long. CDR3 DNA: TGCGCCAGCCGAGAGAAGAACACCGGGGAGCTGTTTTTT. Translated, it gives CASREKNTGELFF.

The rearrangement uses TRBV9 and TRBJ2-7, with 7 bases identical to TRBD1. The germline V gene has CDR1 SGDLS and CDR2 YYNGEE. There are 14 residues in the CDR3. J lost 0 bases, V lost 3 bases, and 3 bases had no gene match. The CDR3 DNA sequence: TGTGCCAGCAGCGCCGGGACAGACTCCTACGAGCAGTACTTC. Amino acids: CASSAGTDSYEQYF.

The chain carries TRBV27 and TRBJ1-5; D is unresolved. The CDR3 spans 13 residues. V was pared by 5 bases and J by 0 bases, with 5 bases between. Germline lookup yields CDR1 MNHEY and CDR2 SMNVEV (reference sequence). This CDR3 reads CASSRNSNQPQHF. The CDR3 DNA follows: TGTGCCAGCAGTCGTAATAGCAATCAGCCCCAGCATTTT.

This sequence joins TRBV7-6 and TRBJ1-1; no firm D call. The germline V gene encodes CDR1 SGHVS and CDR2 FNYEAQ. The CDR3 spans 13 residues. Trimming pared 1 base from V and 1 base from J, leaving 4 bases between. The CDR3 is CASSLDRNTEAFF. The CDR3 nucleotides are TGTGCCAGCAGCTTAGACAGGAACACTGAAGCTTTCTTT.

The chain is built from TRBV4-1 and TRBJ1-1; a weak D match, TRBD1 (6 bases). This CDR3 region has 14 residues. Trimming took 4 bases from V and 6 from J, leaving 15 bases between them. CDR1 is MGHRA, CDR2 YSYEKL, per germline. The CDR3 is CASSPLTGSAEAFF. The CDR3 nucleotides read TGCGCCAGCAGCCCCCTAACAGGGTCGGCTGAAGCTTTCTTT.

The chain couples TRBV11-3 to TRBJ2-3; 10 bases map to TRBD1. This CDR3 comprises 19 residues. Germline values: CDR1 SGHNT, CDR2 YENEEA. V was pared by 5 bases and J by 3 bases, with 17 bases of the junction left unmatched. The CDR3 loop is CASSPWTGTGVIRTDTQYF. DNA of the CDR3: TGTGCCAGCAGCCCCTGGACCGGGACAGGGGTCATTCGAACAGATACGCAGTATTTT. The full variable domain, in which reference TRBV11-3 and TRBJ2-3 provide the parts outside the CDR3, is EAGVVQSPRYKIIEKKQPVAFWCNPISGHNTLYWYLQNLGQGPELLIRYENEEAVDDSQLPKDRFSAERLKGVDSTLKIQPAELGDSAVYLCASSPWTGTGVIRTDTQYFGPGTRLTVL.

This sequence joins TRBV7-6 and TRBJ2-2; D uncertain. The CDR3 runs 12 residues. Deletions cut 5 bases from V and 3 bases from J, with 4 bases between. The germline V gene has CDR1 SGHVS and CDR2 FNYEAQ. CDR3 bases: TGTGCCAGCAGCCCCCACACCGGGGAGCTGTTTTTT. Its protein is CASSPHTGELFF.

The chain carries TRBV5-1 and TRBJ2-7, with 8 nucleotides matching TRBD1. The trim removed 6 bases at V and 0 bases at J, leaving 5 bases unmatched. The CDR3 sequence is 14 residues long. Germline V CDR1 and CDR2: SGHRS, YFSETQ. CDR3 region: CASNHRGDSYEQYF. CDR3 DNA: TGCGCCAGCAACCACAGGGGGGACTCCTACGAGCAGTACTTC.

V gene TRBV5-1 combines with J gene TRBJ2-5; 12 bases agree with TRBD2. The CDR3 extends over 18 amino acids. After removal of 4 bases from V and 0 bases from J, the junction contained 10 bases not matched to a gene. The germline V gene has CDR1 SGHRS and CDR2 YFSETQ. CDR3 loop: CASSLRLAGDWNQETQYF. CDR3 DNA: TGCGCCAGCAGCCTGAGACTAGCGGGGGACTGGAACCAAGAGACCCAGTACTTC.

This chain joins TRBV7-9 and TRBJ2-1, with D perhaps TRBD1 or TRBD2 (7 bases each). CDR1 and CDR2 (germline): SEHNR, FQNEAQ (reference sequence). Trimming pared 4 bases from V and 8 bases from J, leaving 21 bases between. The CDR3 runs to 16 residues. CDR3 DNA sequence: TGTGCCAGCAGCTCCCAGTGGACAGGTGGGGGGGATGAGCAGTTCTTC. This codes for CASSSQWTGGGDEQFF.

The table lists this clone with a count of one. The genes are TRBV12-1 and TRBJ2-3; no DNA check was done on the table's D call, TRBD1. TRBV12-1 represents a pseudogene. This CDR3 has 18 amino acids. The CDR3 region has the DNA TGTGCCAGCAGCTTAAGTAATGGTCATGGCAGGATCACAGATACGCAGTATTTT. It encodes CASSLSNGHGRITDTQYF.

CDR3 protein: CASSLYQYMDTEAFF. CDR3 DNA sequence: TGCGCCAGCAGCTTGTATCAGTATATGGACACTGAAGCTTTCTTT. The V and J genes are TRBV5-1 and TRBJ1-1; D ambiguous. The germline V and J ends were trimmed by 1 base and 3 bases, with 13 bases remaining between them. Germline values: CDR1 SGHRS, CDR2 YFSETQ. The CDR3 is made up of 15 amino acids.

The gene calls are TRBV14 and TRBJ1-1, with no clear D. The V and J ends lost 0 bases and 1 base respectively, with 9 bases between them. Per germline, CDR1 SGHDN and CDR2 FVKESK. CDR3 length equals 15 residues. CDR3 coding DNA: TGTGCCAGCAGCCAAGAATGGGGAGGGAACACTGAAGCTTTCTTT. This codes for CASSQEWGGNTEAFF.

The chain couples TRBV19 to TRBJ1-5; TRBD1 matches 9 bases. The germline V gene has CDR1 LNHDA and CDR2 SQIVND (reference sequence). V lost 2 bases to trimming and J lost 0 bases; unmatched junction nucleotides: 8. This CDR3 comprises 18 residues. In DNA form, the CDR3 reads TGTGCCAGTAGTATAAAACAGGGGGCCTTTTATAGCAATCAGCCCCAGCATTTT. This gives the protein CASSIKQGAFYSNQPQHF.

V usage is TRBV4-1 and J usage is TRBJ2-7, with 10 bases that match TRBD1. There are 15 residues in the CDR3. CDR1 and CDR2 from the germline V gene are MGHRA and YSYEKL. V was pared by 4 bases and J by 3 bases, with 6 bases of the junction left unmatched. This CDR3 reads CASSLSTGGVYEQYF. CDR3 nucleotide sequence: TGCGCCAGCAGCCTATCGACAGGGGGCGTCTACGAGCAGTACTTC.

The gene calls are TRBV10-2 and TRBJ2-7; the D is unclear. CDR3 length equals 12 residues. Germline V CDR1 and CDR2: WSHSY, SAAADI. Trimming pared 2 bases from V and 3 bases from J, leaving 5 bases between. This CDR3 reads CASSEDFYEQYF. DNA of the CDR3: TGCGCCAGCAGTGAGGACTTCTACGAGCAGTACTTC.

The chain has TRBV27 and TRBJ2-3, with D perhaps given as TRBD1 or TRBD2 (5 bases each). V gave up 4 bases and J gave up 1 base, with 12 bases separating them. The CDR3 consists of 15 residues. Germline CDR1 MNHEY, CDR2 SMNVEV (reference sequence). The CDR3 is CASSSPGAGTDTQYF. DNA of the CDR3: TGTGCCAGCAGTTCGCCCGGGGCCGGCACAGATACGCAGTATTTT.

The count of this clone is one. The V gene is TRBV7-2, the J gene TRBJ2-2, with 8 bases identical to TRBD1. Germline CDR1 is SGHTA and CDR2 is FQGNSA. The V gene end was trimmed by 7 bases and the J gene end by 5 bases; junction bases not matched to a gene: 6. The CDR3 consists of 14 residues. CDR3 nucleotide sequence: TGTGCCAGCACCATCAGGACAGGGACCGGGGAGCTGTTTTTT. Protein sequence: CASTIRTGTGELFF.